A selection of T cell receptor beta chains follows, all from one sample in a study of OX40 agonist ivuxolimab in advanced cancers. Data came from immunoSEQ multiplex PCR; TCRdb stores just in-frame clones and leaves some out. The sample carries 55,000 to 75,000 clones, 70% to 90% recorded once. Sequences were derived from CD4+ or CD8+ T cells sorted from blood, sampled in a trial of the OX40 agonist ivuxolimab. Receptors originate from an adult with an advanced solid tumor such as melanoma, head and neck, liver or kidney cancer. Both conserved end residues are part of each CDR3. The D gene is left open where the match is weak.

V gene,D gene,J gene,CDR3 protein
TRBV14,TRBD2,TRBJ2-1,CASSHPGLAGYEQFF
TRBV2,TRBD1,TRBJ1-2,CASSGGQGANGYTF
TRBV28,-,TRBJ2-7,CASTAGYEQYF
TRBV7-8,-,TRBJ1-1,CASSLEGPNTEAFF
TRBV19,TRBD1,TRBJ1-4,CASSDPGQGYEKLFF
TRBV19,-,TRBJ1-5,CASSPTRSIGGPIHF
TRBV4-1,TRBD2,TRBJ2-3,CASSPVSGGTDTQYF
TRBV4-2,-,TRBJ1-4,CASSQDERRKLFF
TRBV25-1,TRBD1,TRBJ1-4,CASIDRVDEKLFF
TRBV5-4,TRBD1,TRBJ1-1,CASSSIGQGARLNTEAFF
TRBV2,-,TRBJ2-3,CASSASTDTQYF
TRBV19,-,TRBJ1-1,CASSIDRATEAFF
TRBV5-1,TRBD2,TRBJ2-3,CASSFGRGGSDTQYF
TRBV18,TRBD2,TRBJ2-5,CASSPSLAVGETQYF
TRBV7-4,-,TRBJ2-7,CASSLVPLYEQYF
TRBV6-6,-,TRBJ1-6,CASSHGQGANSPLHF
TRBV19,-,TRBJ1-1,CASSMAGPNTEAFF
TRBV5-1,TRBD1,TRBJ1-6,CASSLGGTGPLHF
TRBV13,TRBD2,TRBJ2-5,CASSFIGGAAETQYF
TRBV5-1,TRBD2,TRBJ2-1,CASSLRLAGGQNEQFF
TRBV6-5,-,TRBJ2-3,CASSYSGIDSTDTQYF
TRBV18,-,TRBJ1-5,CASSPQGGSQPQHF
TRBV7-8,TRBD1,TRBJ2-3,CASSPGQASTDTQYF
TRBV18,-,TRBJ2-7,CASSPPSQKREQYF
TRBV15,-,TRBJ2-1,CATSTLNAVNEQFF
TRBV10-2,-,TRBJ2-2,CASSESGAGTGELFF
TRBV14,-,TRBJ2-1,CASSLRIIGGGFYNEQFF
TRBV7-2,TRBD2,TRBJ2-7,CASSRIAAGGEQYF
TRBV19,-,TRBJ1-6,CASGTDGYNSPLHF
TRBV11-2,TRBD2,TRBJ2-3,CASSSPRTSGGARTDTQYF
TRBV7-3,TRBD1,TRBJ2-2,CASSSPDRAANTGELFF
TRBV5-1,-,TRBJ1-4,CASSDGEKLFF
TRBV7-2,TRBD2,TRBJ2-1,CASRRDSGRSEQFF
TRBV27,TRBD1,TRBJ1-2,CASCPQGAVVYGYTF
TRBV5-4,-,TRBJ2-5,CASSPGGYHQETQYF
TRBV7-2,TRBD2,TRBJ2-1,CASSLNSGTSGTEQFF
TRBV19,-,TRBJ1-1,CASSIDTKSTEAFF
TRBV2,TRBD1,TRBJ2-5,CASSDGRDRGGETQYF
TRBV7-9,-,TRBJ2-7,CASSLGLGATYEQYF
TRBV18,-,TRBJ2-3,CASSPSGGANTDTQYF
TRBV7-2,TRBD1,TRBJ2-5,CASSLGGDRGETQYF
TRBV28,-,TRBJ1-4,CASSSRSRLPNEKLFF
TRBV29-1,-,TRBJ1-1,CSVTKEGGTEAFF
TRBV28,TRBD2,TRBJ2-7,CASSQPRLAGLTYEQYF
TRBV5-1,TRBD1,TRBJ2-5,CASSRPDRGLDRETQYF
TRBV4-1,-,TRBJ2-5,CASSLGASGRQETQYF
TRBV6-6,TRBD1,TRBJ2-3,CASTSGTGDPDTQYF
TRBV27,TRBD2,TRBJ2-7,CASSLGTSGSNEQYF
TRBV7-3,-,TRBJ1-1,CASSFRQSRTEAFF
TRBV5-8,-,TRBJ2-2,CASRGVLEPEDTGELFF
TRBV7-3,-,TRBJ2-5,CASSFFGGDGETQYF
TRBV30,-,TRBJ2-3,CAWSVQAYTDTQYF
TRBV2,-,TRBJ1-4,CASSGAQTTNEKLFF
TRBV15,-,TRBJ1-3,CATSPRAGAGNTIYF
TRBV7-2,TRBD2,TRBJ2-3,CASSPLGGLAGQSTDTQYF
TRBV6-5,-,TRBJ2-3,CASSRARSTDTQYF
TRBV6-5,-,TRBJ2-7,CASSRGRGPYEQYF